This TCR beta chain is drawn from a study of cytomegalovirus exposure and HLA in healthy donors. General study points: A few CMV-associated chains were confirmed in vitro to be specific for CMV antigens. High sensitivity and specificity were reportedly achieved when the classifier diagnosed cytomegalovirus status. Altogether, 150 to 200 TCR beta chains were recorded as cytomegalovirus-associated. Most TCR sequences showed up rarely, but some public TCRs showed up in many donors.

Worth noting for this clone: What it binds is not known.

Germline CDR1 SGDLS, CDR2 YYNGEE. J gave up 5 bases and V 8 bases, and 8 bases lay outside the gene matches. The CDR3 is made up of 14 amino acids. Sequenced by immunoSEQ multiplex PCR; TCRdb stores in-frame clones only, minus some. Here the sample spans about 350,000 clones, about nine tenths being singletons. The source is a woman in her thirties in good health and CMV-seropositive. This sequence joins TRBV9 and TRBJ2-1; 9 bases match TRBD2. Sequenced: PBMCs. CDR3 DNA: TGTGCCAGTTCGACTAGCGGCCTTGACAATGAGCAGTTCTTC. Amino acid sequence: CASSTSGLDNEQFF.